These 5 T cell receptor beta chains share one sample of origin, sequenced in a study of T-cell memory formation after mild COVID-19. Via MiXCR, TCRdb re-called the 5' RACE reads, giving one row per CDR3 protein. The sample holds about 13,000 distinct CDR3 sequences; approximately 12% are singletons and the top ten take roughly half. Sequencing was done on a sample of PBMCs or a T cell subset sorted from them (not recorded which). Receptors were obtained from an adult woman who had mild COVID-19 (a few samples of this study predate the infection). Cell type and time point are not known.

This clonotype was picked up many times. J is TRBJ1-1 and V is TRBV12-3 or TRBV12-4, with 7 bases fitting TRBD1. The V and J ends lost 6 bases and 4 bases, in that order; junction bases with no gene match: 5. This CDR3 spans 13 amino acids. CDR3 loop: CASSHQGGTEAFF. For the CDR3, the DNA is TGTGCCAGCAGCCATCAGGGGGGCACTGAAGCTTTCTTT.

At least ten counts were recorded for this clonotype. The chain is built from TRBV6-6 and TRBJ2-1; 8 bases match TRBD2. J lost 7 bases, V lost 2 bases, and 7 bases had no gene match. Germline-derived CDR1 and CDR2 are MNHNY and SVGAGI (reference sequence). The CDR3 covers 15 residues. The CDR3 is CASSYGRGGVNEQFF. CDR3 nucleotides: TGTGCCAGCAGTTACGGACGGGGGGGCGTGAATGAGCAGTTCTTC.

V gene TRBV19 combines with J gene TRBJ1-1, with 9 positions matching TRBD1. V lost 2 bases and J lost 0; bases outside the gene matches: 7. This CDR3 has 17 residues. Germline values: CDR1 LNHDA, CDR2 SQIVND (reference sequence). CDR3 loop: CASSIFLGQGLNTEAFF. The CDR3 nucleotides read TGTGCCAGTAGTATATTTCTAGGACAGGGGTTGAACACTGAAGCTTTCTTT.

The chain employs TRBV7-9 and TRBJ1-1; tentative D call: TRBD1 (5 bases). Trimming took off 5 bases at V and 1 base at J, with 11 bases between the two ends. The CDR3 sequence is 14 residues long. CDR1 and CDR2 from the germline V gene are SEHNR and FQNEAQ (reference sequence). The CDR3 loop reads CASSRPGQNTEAFF. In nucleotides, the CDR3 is TGTGCCAGCAGCCGACCCGGACAGAACACTGAAGCTTTCTTT.

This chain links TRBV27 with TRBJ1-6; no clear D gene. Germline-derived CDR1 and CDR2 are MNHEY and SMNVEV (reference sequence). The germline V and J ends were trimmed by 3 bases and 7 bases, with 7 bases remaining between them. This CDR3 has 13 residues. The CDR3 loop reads CASSFLENSPLHF. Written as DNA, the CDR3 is TGTGCCAGCAGTTTTCTTGAAAATTCACCCCTCCACTTT.